The present T cell receptor (beta chain) was sequenced within a study of blood T cells in healthy people across ages. Notes on this clonotype: Its target is not known.

Alongside a J-beta primer mix, a sample-barcoded 5' primer served in a second PCR lasting about 7 to 11 cycles. TCRdb re-analysed the 5' RACE reads in MiXCR, keeping a single row per CDR3 protein. The profile shows about a million distinct CDR3 sequences, roughly 48% of them singletons. CDR3 length: 16 residues. Per germline, CDR1 ENHRY and CDR2 SYGVKD. V lost 1 base and J 1 base, leaving 12 bases between the germline ends. Study results and caveats: Expanded clonotype shifts may have been confounded, as the donors had an unknown CMV status.

The rearrangement joins TRBV10-3 to TRBJ2-3; D is ambiguous. Sequencing was done on a sample of blood. This TCR derives from a man aged 30 to 45 in good health. The chain's CDR3 is CAISEYPGGGTDTQYF. The CDR3 coding sequence is TGTGCCATCAGTGAGTACCCCGGTGGGGGCACAGATACGCAGTATTTT.